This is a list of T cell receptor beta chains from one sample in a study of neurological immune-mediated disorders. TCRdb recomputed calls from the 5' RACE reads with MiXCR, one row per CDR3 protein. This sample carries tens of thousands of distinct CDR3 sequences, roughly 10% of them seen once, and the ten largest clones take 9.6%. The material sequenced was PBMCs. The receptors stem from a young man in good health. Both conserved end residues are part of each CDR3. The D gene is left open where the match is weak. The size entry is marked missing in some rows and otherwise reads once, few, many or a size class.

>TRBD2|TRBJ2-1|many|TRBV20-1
TGCAGTGCTAGAGTTTTAATAGCGGGCACGCCTAACAATGAGCAGTTCTTC
CSARVLIAGTPNNEQFF
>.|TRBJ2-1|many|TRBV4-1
TGCGCCAGCAGCCAACCAGGTGATGAGCAGTTCTTC
CASSQPGDEQFF
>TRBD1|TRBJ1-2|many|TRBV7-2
TGTGCCAGCAGCTTAGCGGCAGGGGGCCCTGGCTACACCTTC
CASSLAAGGPGYTF
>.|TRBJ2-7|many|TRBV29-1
TGCAGCGTTGAAGATAACGGCGACGAGCAGTACTTC
CSVEDNGDEQYF
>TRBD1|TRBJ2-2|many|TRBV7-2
TGTGCCAGCAGCTCGTGGACAGGGGGCACCGGGGAGCTGTTTTTT
CASSSWTGGTGELFF
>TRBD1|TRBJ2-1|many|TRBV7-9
TGTGCCAGCAGCTTATATTCCGGGACAGGGGGCTACAATGAGCAGTTCTTC
CASSLYSGTGGYNEQFF
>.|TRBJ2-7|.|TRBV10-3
TGTGCCATCACAACAGGGGGGGAAGATCTCTACGAGCAGTACTTC
CAITTGGEDLYEQYF
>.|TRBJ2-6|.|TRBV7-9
TGTGCCAGCAGCCGGGGCCTCTCTGGGTCTAACGTCCTGACTTTC
CASSRGLSGSNVLTF
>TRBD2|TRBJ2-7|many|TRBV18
TGTGCCAGCTCGCCCACTAGCGGGAGGGTCTACGAGCAGTACTTC
CASSPTSGRVYEQYF
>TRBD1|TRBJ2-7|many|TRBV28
TGTGCCAGCAGCACTCTGGACAGGGCAGCCTACGAGCAGTACTTC
CASSTLDRAAYEQYF
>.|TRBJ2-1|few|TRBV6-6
TGTGCCAGCAGTTACTTACAGGAGACCTCCTACAATGAGCAGTTCTTC
CASSYLQETSYNEQFF
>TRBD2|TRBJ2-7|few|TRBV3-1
TGTGCCAGCAGCCCTCTAGCGGGAGTTTACGAGCAGTACTTC
CASSPLAGVYEQYF
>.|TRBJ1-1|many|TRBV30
TGTGCCTGGACTTGGGGAAGGAACACTGAAGCTTTCTTT
CAWTWGRNTEAFF
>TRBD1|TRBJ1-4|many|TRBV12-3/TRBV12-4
TGTGCCAGCCAACCAGGGGGTAATGAAAAACTGTTTTTT
CASQPGGNEKLFF
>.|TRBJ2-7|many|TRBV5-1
TGCGCCAGCAGGCGGGAACTCCCTTCCAACGAGCAGTACTTC
CASRRELPSNEQYF
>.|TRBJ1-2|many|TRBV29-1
TGCAGCGCCCCCCTTCGACAGGACCGTGGCTACACCTTC
CSAPLRQDRGYTF
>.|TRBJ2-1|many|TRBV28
TGTGCCAGCTCCTACAATGAGCAGTTCTTC
CASSYNEQFF
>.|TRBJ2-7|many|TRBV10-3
TGTGCCATCAGTGAGAGGTCCAGTCCCAACGAGCAGTACTTC
CAISERSSPNEQYF
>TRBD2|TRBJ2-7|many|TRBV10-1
TGCGCCAGCAGTGGTCCGGGACTAGCGGGCTCCTACGAGCAGTACTTC
CASSGPGLAGSYEQYF
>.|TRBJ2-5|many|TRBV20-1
TGCAGTGCTAGTTTGGAGACCCAGTACTTC
CSASLETQYF
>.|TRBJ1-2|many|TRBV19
TGTGCCACAGGACCTGGCTACACCTTC
CATGPGYTF
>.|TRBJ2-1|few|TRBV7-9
TGTGCCAGCAGCACCCATGGGGTGGGTCAGGACAATGAGCAGTTCTTC
CASSTHGVGQDNEQFF
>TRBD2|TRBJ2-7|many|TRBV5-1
TGCGCCAGCAGCGGCGGACTAGCGGGCTCTACCTACGAGCAGTACTTC
CASSGGLAGSTYEQYF
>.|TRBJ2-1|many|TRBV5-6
TGTGCCAGCAGCTTACCGAGCTCCTACAATGAGCAGTTCTTC
CASSLPSSYNEQFF
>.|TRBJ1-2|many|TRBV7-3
TGTGCCAGCAGCCCGGGGCCCGATGGCTACACCTTC
CASSPGPDGYTF
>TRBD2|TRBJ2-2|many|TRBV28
TGTGCCAGCAGCCATCCCCTAGCGGGAGAGAACACCGGGGAGCTGTTTTTT
CASSHPLAGENTGELFF
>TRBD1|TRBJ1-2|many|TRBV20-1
TGCAGTGCTAGAGATGACAGGGGATTTAACTATGGCTACACCTTC
CSARDDRGFNYGYTF
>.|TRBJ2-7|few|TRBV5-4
TGTGCCAGCAGCTATACAGGGTCCTACGAGCAGTACTTC
CASSYTGSYEQYF
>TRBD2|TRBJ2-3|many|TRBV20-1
TGCAGTGCTAGGATAGCGGGAGGGCGTCACACAGATACGCAGTATTTT
CSARIAGGRHTDTQYF
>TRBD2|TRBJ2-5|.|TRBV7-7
TGTGCCAGCAGCTTGGGGGGACTAGGTGAAGAGACCCAGTACTTC
CASSLGGLGEETQYF
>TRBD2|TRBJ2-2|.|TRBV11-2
TGTGCCAGCAGCTTACTAGCGGGAGTACGAACCGGGGATCTGTTTTTT
CASSLLAGVRTGDLFF
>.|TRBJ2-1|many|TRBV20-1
TGCAGTGCCCTAGGGGCAGGGTGGTACCACAATGAGCAGTTCTTC
CSALGAGWYHNEQFF
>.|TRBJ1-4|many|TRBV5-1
TGCGCCAGCAGCTTGTCGGCAGGGCGGGACGAAAAACTGTTTTTT
CASSLSAGRDEKLFF
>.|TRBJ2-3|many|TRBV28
TGTGCCAGCAGTTTGTCAGGAGGACGCACAGATACGCAGTATTTT
CASSLSGGRTDTQYF
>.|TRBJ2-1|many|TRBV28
TGTGCCAGCAGTGAAATAGCGGCTTACAATGAGCAGTTCTTC
CASSEIAAYNEQFF
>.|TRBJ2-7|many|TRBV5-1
TGCGCCAGCAGCTTTTGGTCGACCCGATCATCAAACTACGAGCAGTACTTC
CASSFWSTRSSNYEQYF
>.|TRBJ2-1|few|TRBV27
TGTGCCAGCCGTTCCCTAGGGGACAATGAGCAGTTCTTC
CASRSLGDNEQFF
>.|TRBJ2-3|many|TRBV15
TGTGCCACCAGCAGAGATTCTTGGGAGTCAAGCACAGATACGCAGTATTTT
CATSRDSWESSTDTQYF
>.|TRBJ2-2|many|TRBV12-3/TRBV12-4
TGTGCCAGCAGTTTGGCAACCACCGGGGAGCTGTTTTTT
CASSLATTGELFF
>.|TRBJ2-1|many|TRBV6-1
TGTGCCAGCAGTGAAGAGTGGAGGGCCCCCTACAATGAGCAGTTCTTC
CASSEEWRAPYNEQFF
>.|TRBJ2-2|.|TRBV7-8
TGTGCCAGCAGCCGGGGGGCGGGGACCGGGGAGCTGTTTTTT
CASSRGAGTGELFF
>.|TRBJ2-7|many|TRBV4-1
TGCGCCAGCAGCCAAGATTTATCAGGGAACTCCTACGAGCAGTACTTC
CASSQDLSGNSYEQYF
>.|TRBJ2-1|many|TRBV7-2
TGTGCCAGCAGCTTAGCGAGGGGCTCCTACAATGAGCAGTTCTTC
CASSLARGSYNEQFF
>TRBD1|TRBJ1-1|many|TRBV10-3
TGTGCCATCAGTGAAATGGGACAGCCTATGAACACTGAAGCTTTCTTT
CAISEMGQPMNTEAFF
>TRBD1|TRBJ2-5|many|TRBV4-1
TGCGCCAGCAGCCAAGAATGGGACAGCTCAGGGGCCCAGTACTTC
CASSQEWDSSGAQYF
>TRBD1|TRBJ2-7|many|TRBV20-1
TGCAGTGCTCTACGGGACAGGGGAGTTGGTGAGCAGTACTTC
CSALRDRGVGEQYF
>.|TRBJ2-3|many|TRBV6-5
TGTGCCAGCAGGTTCGGAGATACGCAGTATTTT
CASRFGDTQYF